This T cell receptor (beta chain) appears in the sequencing data of a study of breast tumors, draining lymph nodes, adjacent tissues (dated by TCRdb to 2016 to 2017). In terms of the full investigation: In breast cancer patients, the study compared the TCR beta repertoires of tumor, adjacent nontumor tissue and axillary lymph nodes. In human breast cancer, the study set out to evaluate how tumor, surrounding tissue and draining lymph node repertoires relate to one another and whether T cells may move between these sites.

The CDR3 starts with the cysteine, ends with the phenylalanine, and has 18 residues. The read is trimmed to its CDR3 DNA, 54 bases read in frame from base 1. The germline V gene (reference sequence) provides CDR1 DFQATT and CDR2 SNEGSKA. V is clipped by 0 bases and J by 8 bases, and the sequence between their germline boundaries is 27 bases long. The lymph node samples were taken from the axillary draining lymph nodes of breast cancer patients. Findings and caveats that apply to the study as a whole: Tumors showed preferential V and J gene usage, and their T-cell repertoire diversity fell below that of lymph nodes yet above that of nontumor tissue. The similarity between tumor and nontumor tissue repertoires was significantly greater in luminal-like breast cancer than in basal-like breast cancer. The data were judged consistent with most tumor T cells deriving from the lymph node and then expanding within tumor tissue. Rather than being directly demonstrated, the conclusion that tumor T cells originate in lymph nodes was presented as consistent with a hypothesis.

This clonotype was seen repeatedly, ten times or more. What antigen it recognizes has not been identified. Base qualities are not provided; no much larger clone lies one nucleotide away. TCRdb names Illumina HiSeq 2000 as the instrument used. TCR beta chain libraries were generated through multiplex PCR amplification. The amplified TCR beta chain products were analyzed by high-throughput sequencing. TCRdb reprocessing: public reads trimmed at Q25 with fastp, clones called with MiXCR, in-frame beta chains kept. Records with the same CDR3 protein are collapsed into one entry carrying the most frequent genes and DNA. The sample table contains about 150,000 distinct CDR3 sequences; only one count was recorded for approximately 20% of them. The top ten hold roughly 2.8% of the sample.

The sequence is built from TRBV20-1 and TRBJ2-3, and possibly TRBD2, on 5 matching bases. This sequence was found in a female donor with breast cancer. Some clones in this sample may be carry-over from other donors' samples. The sequenced sample consisted of axillary lymph node tissue. The sequenced DNA is TGCAGTGCTAGAGATACCGGGGAGACATTTTTAAGCCGGACTACGCAGTATTTT. Its translation reads: CSARDTGETFLSRTTQYF.